This T cell receptor (beta chain) comes out of a study of shared clonotypes between healthy human individuals. CDR1 is SGHRS and CDR2 is YFSETQ in the germline V gene. Trimming shortened V by 7 bases and J by 8 bases, and 15 bases separated the two germline ends. The CDR3 has 13 amino acids. TCRdb keeps only in-frame clones here, not all; method: immunoSEQ multiplex PCR. This table holds about 2 million clones, 90% to 95% found once. The sequencing input was naive CD4+ T cells sorted from blood. Subset specified: CD45RA+ positively selected. The receptor was isolated from a man younger than 35 in good health. The chain couples TRBV5-1 to TRBJ2-2, with D maybe TRBD1 (6 bases). The CDR3, as DNA: TGCGCCAGCCAACATGGGACACCAGGGGAGCTGTTTTTT. Translated, it gives CASQHGTPGELFF.